This note documents a single T cell receptor (beta chain) sequence. This clone has just one count. Its antigen remains unidentified. Base-call qualities are not available, and no considerably larger clone is one nucleotide away. The sample belongs to a study of Ad26.COV2.S vaccination and SARS-CoV-2 variants (TCRdb year 2021). Notes on the research overall: Vaccine-arm donors came from COV1001, a multicentre, randomized, double-blind, placebo-controlled phase I-IIa trial of Ad26.COV2.S in healthy adults. Ad26.COV2.S was given intramuscularly at 5x10^10 or 1x10^11 viral particles, as a single shot or as two shots 56 days apart. The specificity and breadth of SARS-CoV-2-reactive T cell receptors after Ad26.COV2.S vaccination were assessed by TCRbeta repertoire sequencing. A total of approximately 30 samples were included in the TCR-sequenced set, comprising around 19 Ad26.COV2.S vaccine recipients, 5 placebo recipients and 8 SARS-CoV-2 convalescent individuals. Trial participants were randomized into five groups of five: low-dose or high-dose Ad26.COV2.S given once or twice, or placebo on both occasions. Investigators remained blinded to trial group allocation during experiments and outcome assessment. The study at large found these results: Spike-specific TCR breadth was higher in Ad26.COV2.S recipients than in placebo recipients (P = 0.0014). The study was not powered to compare responses between vaccine doses or regimens. Substantial breadth of spike-specific CD8+ and CD4+ T cell responses was reported after vaccination. The authors noted that the TCR breadth and depth analyses may have underestimated total T cell responses. Comparable non-spike TCR breadth was observed between vaccine and placebo recipients, consistent with only spike being contained in the vaccine.

Reading from cysteine to phenylalanine, the CDR3 counts 15 amino acids. Only the CDR3 DNA stays, 45 bases, in frame from base 1. At the junction V is shortened by 3 bases and J by 2 bases; bases outside the gene matches: 6. CDR1 and CDR2, looked up from the germline V gene, are SGHAT and FQNNGV. The immunoSEQ Assay was the method used to sequence TCRbeta CDR3 regions. After extraction, genomic DNA underwent amplification by bias-controlled multiplex PCR, followed by high-throughput sequencing. Under the source paper's analysis protocol: To quantify the absolute abundance of every unique TCRbeta CDR3 region, sequences were collapsed and filtered. T cell fraction was estimated by normalizing TCRbeta template counts to usable DNA, with usable DNA measured through amplification of reference genes found in all nucleated cells. Repertoire TCRs were annotated as SARS-CoV-2-specific when V gene, CDR3 amino acid sequence and J gene were exactly matched to a known reactive TCR set. MIRA supplied the reference SARS-CoV-2 TCR set, which was filtered for enrichment in COVID-19-positive ImmuneCODE repertoires so that public or cross-reactive TCRs were removed. Based on the MIRA antigens, annotated TCRs were further analysed at the level of specific ORF or position within ORF. Depth was the summed frequency of annotated unique rearrangements, while breadth was defined as annotated unique rearrangements over total unique productive rearrangements. Group comparisons of TCR breadth used two-sided Wilcoxon rank-sum tests. TCRdb stores this immuneACCESS table with in-frame sequences only. Part of the clones is absent; in the studies checked, under half of the shortfall reflects unresolved V genes, and no reason is known for the rest. V, J and clone size were drawn from that table, and D and trimming were deduced from the DNA. Within this sample are around 500,000 clones, with roughly nine tenths of them counted one time only. The ten largest account for 1.7% of the sample.

The sample's treatment or condition label is to be understood as: 15 to 20 received Ad26.COV2.S at low or high dose, single or two shots; five or six received placebo; per-sample allocation not given. Repertoires of vaccine and placebo recipients were sequenced from samples collected on day 63 after the first injection. Cohort 1b enrolled around 24 adults aged 18-55 years at a single site in Boston, USA, between 29 July and 7 August 2020. Ad26.COV2.S consisted of a replication-incompetent adenovirus type 26 vector by which a prefusion-stabilized SARS-CoV-2 spike protein from the original Wuhan strain was expressed.

Sequences were derived from peripheral blood, sampled in a trial of Ad26.COV2.S vaccine versus placebo. The chain links TRBV11-2 with TRBJ2-5; 7 bases in the middle match TRBD1. The origin of this receptor is a person aged 18-65 years who received the Ad26.COV2.S COVID-19 vaccine or a placebo. The bases read TGTGCCAGCAGCTTGACAGGGCTCGGACAAGAGACCCAGTACTTC. Translated, this is CASSLTGLGQETQYF.